This T cell receptor beta chain is drawn from a study of response to subunit inactivated influenza vaccine. TCRdb reprocessed the RT-PCR reads via MiXCR and lists one record per CDR3 protein. This sample yields some 540,000 distinct CDR3 sequences, of which under 30% are seen a single time; 2.5% to 3% belongs to the top ten. Only a few counts were recorded for this clonotype. Germline V lookup: CDR1 PRHDT, CDR2 FYEKMQ (reference sequence). The CDR3 runs to 19 residues. Trimming shortened V by 2 bases and J by 1 base, and 22 bases separated the two germline ends. These sequences were also reported in another study, on T cells expressing NK-cell markers. That report notes: Researchers built TCR beta cDNA using 5'RACE template switching with UMIs. An anti-gamma-delta TCR antibody was added in several experiments. It restricted sorting to alpha-beta TCR-expressing T cells. Dominant NKG2C+ clonotypes in five to seven donors made up roughly 1.0-7.5% of CD8+ T cells. It was still unclear whether expanded NKG2C+ T cell clones were HCMV specific.

This rearrangement joins TRBV13 to TRBJ2-3; D is unresolved. This clonotype originated in a man aged 45-60 years who received an inactivated influenza vaccine. The input for sequencing was CD4+ T cells sorted from PBMCs, taken 11 to 12 days after vaccination. The CDR3 here is CASSLMTELGQVGTDTQYF. The CDR3 nucleotides read TGTGCCAGCAGCTTAATGACTGAGCTGGGCCAAGTCGGCACAGATACGCAGTATTTT.